Listed here are 6 T cell receptor beta chains from one sample, sequenced in a study of blood T cell repertoires in COVID-19 (dated by TCRdb to between 2020 and 2021). Receptors were amplified or captured by the immunoSEQ multiplex PCR assay. Imported from immuneACCESS, the table was reduced by TCRdb to in-frame sequences with V and J called. These copies leave out some clones; in studies compared against another copy, an unresolved V gene accounts for under half, and the cause of the remainder is not known. This sample is represented by a few hundred thousand clones; approximately 86% of them were singletons. The ten largest clones add up to approximately 0.94% of the sample. Sequences were obtained from peripheral blood. The receptors come from a human donor with COVID-19, enrolled during active disease. The donor label of this sample is uncertain.

This chain uses TRBV28 with TRBJ1-4; D is perhaps TRBD1 (5 bases). Germline-derived CDR1 and CDR2 are MDHEN and SYDVKM. V gave up 6 bases and J gave up 3 bases, with 14 bases separating them. The CDR3 runs 15 residues. As DNA, the CDR3 is TGTGCCAGCAGCCCGGGGGGGTGGTCTAATGAAAAACTGTTTTTT. It yields the protein CASSPGGWSNEKLFF.

The genes are TRBV11-1 and TRBJ2-2; TRBD1 matches at 11 bases. The CDR3 spans 14 residues. Germline V gene data show CDR1 as SGHAT and CDR2 as FQDESV (reference sequence). V shed 11 bases, J shed 5 bases, and the junction held 7 bases outside the gene matches. CDR3 coding DNA: TGTGCCGGAGGACAGGGGGCCCCAACCGGGGAGCTGTTTTTT. Encoded protein: CAGGQGAPTGELFF.

This rearrangement joins TRBV19 to TRBJ1-1; D is unresolved. CDR1 is LNHDA, CDR2 SQIVND, per germline (reference sequence). CDR3 length: 14 amino acids. Deletions cut 7 bases from V and 10 bases from J, with 22 bases between. The CDR3 sequence: CASTSTGDLGSAFF. In DNA, the CDR3 is TGTGCCAGTACCTCCACGGGAGACCTGGGGTCAGCTTTCTTT.

This chain uses TRBV30 with TRBJ2-2; D is undetermined. Trimming shortened V by 1 base and J by 3 bases, and 18 bases separated the two germline ends. Germline-derived CDR1 and CDR2 are GTSNPN and SVGIG (reference sequence). This CDR3 has 17 residues. CDR3 bases: TGTGCCTGGAGTGCCCCCAGTAGGAGTCCGTACACCGGGGAGCTGTTTTTT. Residues: CAWSAPSRSPYTGELFF.

This rearrangement joins TRBV6-2 or TRBV6-3 to TRBJ1-6; D is perhaps TRBD1 (6 bases). Trimming removed 5 bases from V and 4 bases from J, with 12 bases in between. Germline loops: CDR1 MNHEY, CDR2 SVGEGT. The CDR3 is 15 residues long. The CDR3 is CASSPGQMYNSPLHF. In DNA, the CDR3 is TGTGCCAGCAGTCCCGGACAGATGTATAATTCACCCCTCCACTTT.

The chain has TRBV28 and TRBJ1-5; D may be TRBD1 (5 bases). This CDR3 has 12 amino acids. V was shortened by 7 bases and J by 5 bases, with 9 bases between the two germline ends. Per germline, CDR1 MDHEN and CDR2 SYDVKM. CDR3 sequence reads: CASKRGDQPQHF. CDR3 nucleotides: TGTGCCAGCAAAAGGGGCGATCAGCCCCAGCATTTT. The full variable domain, completed using reference TRBV28 and TRBJ1-5, is DVKVTQSSRYLVKRTGEKVFLECVQDMDHENMFWYRQDPGLGLRLIYFSYDVKMKEKGDIPEGYSVSREKKERFSLILESASTNQTSMYLCASKRGDQPQHFGDGTRLSIL.